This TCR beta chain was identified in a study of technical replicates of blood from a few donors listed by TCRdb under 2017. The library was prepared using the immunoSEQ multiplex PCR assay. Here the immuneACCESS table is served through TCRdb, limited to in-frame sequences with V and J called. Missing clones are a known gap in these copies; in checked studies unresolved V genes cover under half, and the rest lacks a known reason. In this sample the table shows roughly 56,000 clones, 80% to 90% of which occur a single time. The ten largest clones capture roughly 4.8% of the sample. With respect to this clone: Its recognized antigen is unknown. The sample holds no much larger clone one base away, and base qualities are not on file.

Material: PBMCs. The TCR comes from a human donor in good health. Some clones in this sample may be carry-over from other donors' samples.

The base sequence is TGTGCCAGTACATCAGGGGAAGGCACTGAAGCTTTCTTT. Translated, it gives CASTSGEGTEAFF. The chain was built from TRBV19 and TRBJ1-1, and TRBD1 may be the D gene, going by 6 matching bases. V gives up 7 bases and J gives up 4 bases, and the segment between their germline ends measures 13 bases. Sequences LNHDA (CDR1) and SQIVND (CDR2) are obtained from the germline V gene (reference sequence). Reading from cysteine to phenylalanine, the CDR3 counts 13 amino acids. Only the CDR3 part of the read is kept: 39 bases, read in frame from the first base.